This T cell receptor (beta chain) was identified during a study of cytomegalovirus exposure and HLA in healthy donors. Overall study: The 650 to 850 first-cohort repertoires and the 95 to 150 validation repertoires shared the same platform, a later analysis reported.

Sequencing was performed with immunoSEQ multiplex PCR; in TCRdb, only in-frame clones are kept and a portion is missing. Counted here are almost 200,000 clones, around 80% occurring once; the ten biggest clones make up roughly 1.2%. Comment on this clone: Antigen: not known.

General study results and limits: The finding came from a later analysis; first-cohort TCR clusters tended to co-occur in the 95 to 150 validation repertoires.

The ends lost 4 bases at V and 9 bases at J; junction bases unmatched: 16. Germline assignment: CDR1 SGHVS and CDR2 FNYEAQ. This CDR3 contains 16 residues. The sequencing sample was made of PBMCs. The sequence was collected from a woman in her twenties or thirties in good health and CMV-seronegative. The chain carries TRBV7-6 and TRBJ2-7; 9 bases match TRBD1. This CDR3 reads CASSSVPGQGWELQYF. CDR3 bases: TGTGCCAGCAGCTCAGTCCCGGGACAGGGTTGGGAATTGCAGTACTTC.